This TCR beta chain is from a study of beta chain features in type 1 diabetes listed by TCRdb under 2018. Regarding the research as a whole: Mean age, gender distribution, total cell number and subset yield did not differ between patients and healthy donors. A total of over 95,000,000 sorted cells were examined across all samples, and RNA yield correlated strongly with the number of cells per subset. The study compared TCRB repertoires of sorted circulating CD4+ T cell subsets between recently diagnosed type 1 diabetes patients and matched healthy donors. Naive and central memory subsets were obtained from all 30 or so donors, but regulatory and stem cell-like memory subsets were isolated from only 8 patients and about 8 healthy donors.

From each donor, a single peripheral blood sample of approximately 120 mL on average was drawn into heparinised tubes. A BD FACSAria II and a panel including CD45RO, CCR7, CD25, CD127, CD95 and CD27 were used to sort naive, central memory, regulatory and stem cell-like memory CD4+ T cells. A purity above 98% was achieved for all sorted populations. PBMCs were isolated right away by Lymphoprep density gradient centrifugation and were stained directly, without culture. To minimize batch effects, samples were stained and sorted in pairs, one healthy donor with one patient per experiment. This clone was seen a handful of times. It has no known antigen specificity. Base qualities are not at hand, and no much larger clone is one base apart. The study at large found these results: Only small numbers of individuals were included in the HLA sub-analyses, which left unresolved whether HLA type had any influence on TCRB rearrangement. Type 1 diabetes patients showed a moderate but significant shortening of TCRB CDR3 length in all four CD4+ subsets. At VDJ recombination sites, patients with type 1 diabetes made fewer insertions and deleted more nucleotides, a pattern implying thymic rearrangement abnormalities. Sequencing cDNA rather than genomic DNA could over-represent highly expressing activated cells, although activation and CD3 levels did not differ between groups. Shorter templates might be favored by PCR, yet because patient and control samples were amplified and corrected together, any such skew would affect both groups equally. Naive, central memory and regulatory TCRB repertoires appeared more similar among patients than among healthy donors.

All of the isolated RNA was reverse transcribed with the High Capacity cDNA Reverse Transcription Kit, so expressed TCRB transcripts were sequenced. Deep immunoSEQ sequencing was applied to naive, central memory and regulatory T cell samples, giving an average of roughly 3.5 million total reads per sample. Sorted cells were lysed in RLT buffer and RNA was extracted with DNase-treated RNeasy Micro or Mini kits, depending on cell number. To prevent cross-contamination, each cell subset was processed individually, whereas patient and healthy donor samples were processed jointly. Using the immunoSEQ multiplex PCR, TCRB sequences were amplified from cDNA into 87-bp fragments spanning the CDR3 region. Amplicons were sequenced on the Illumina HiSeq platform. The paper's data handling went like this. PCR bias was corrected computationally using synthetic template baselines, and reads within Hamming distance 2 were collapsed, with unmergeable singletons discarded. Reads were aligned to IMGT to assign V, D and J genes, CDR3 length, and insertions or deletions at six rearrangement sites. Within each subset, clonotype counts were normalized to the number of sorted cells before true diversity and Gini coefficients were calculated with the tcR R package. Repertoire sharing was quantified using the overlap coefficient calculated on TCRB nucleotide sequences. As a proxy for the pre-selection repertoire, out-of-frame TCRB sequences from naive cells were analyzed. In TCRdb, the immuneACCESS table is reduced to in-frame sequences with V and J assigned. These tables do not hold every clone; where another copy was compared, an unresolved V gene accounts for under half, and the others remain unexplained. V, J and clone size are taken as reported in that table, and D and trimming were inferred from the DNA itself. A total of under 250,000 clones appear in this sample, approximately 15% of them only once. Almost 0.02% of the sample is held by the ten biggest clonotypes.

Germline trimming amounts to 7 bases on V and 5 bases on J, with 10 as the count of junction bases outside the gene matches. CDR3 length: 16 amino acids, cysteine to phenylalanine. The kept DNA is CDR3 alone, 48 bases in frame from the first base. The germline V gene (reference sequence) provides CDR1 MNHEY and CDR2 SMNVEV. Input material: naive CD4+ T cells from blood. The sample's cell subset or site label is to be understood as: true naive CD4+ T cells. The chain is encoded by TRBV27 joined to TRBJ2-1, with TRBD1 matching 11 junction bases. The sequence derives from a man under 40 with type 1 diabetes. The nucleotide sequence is TGTGCCAGCACCCCTGATAGGACAGGGGGCCACAATGAGCAGTTCTTC. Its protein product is CASTPDRTGGHNEQFF.